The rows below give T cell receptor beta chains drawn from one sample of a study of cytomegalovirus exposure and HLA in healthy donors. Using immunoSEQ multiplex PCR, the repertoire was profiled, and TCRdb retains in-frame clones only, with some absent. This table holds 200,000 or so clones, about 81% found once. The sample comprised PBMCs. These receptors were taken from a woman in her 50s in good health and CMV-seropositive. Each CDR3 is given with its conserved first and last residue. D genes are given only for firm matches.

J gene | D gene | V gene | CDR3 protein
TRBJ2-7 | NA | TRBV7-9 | CASSTYGTLNEQYF
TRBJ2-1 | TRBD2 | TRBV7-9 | CASSLPGLAGGGEQFF
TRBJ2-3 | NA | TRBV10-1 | CASSESAGALTDTQYF
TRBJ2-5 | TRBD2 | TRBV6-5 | CASSPGTSGLKTQYF
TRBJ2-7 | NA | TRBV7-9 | CASSFQAGLVGEQYF
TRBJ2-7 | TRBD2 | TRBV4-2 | CASSHPAGESAQYF
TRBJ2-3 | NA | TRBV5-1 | CASSLQPTSTDTQYF
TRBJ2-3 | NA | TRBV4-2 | CASSGDSGGDTQYF
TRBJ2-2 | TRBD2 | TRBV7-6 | CASSSRGSTSSVGELFF
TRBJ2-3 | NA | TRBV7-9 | CASSLEGRVTDTQYF
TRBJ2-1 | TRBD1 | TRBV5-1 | CASALTGSFYNEQFF
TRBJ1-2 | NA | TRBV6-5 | CASSYSPGVGYGYTF
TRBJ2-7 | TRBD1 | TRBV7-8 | CASSVDRTSYEQYF
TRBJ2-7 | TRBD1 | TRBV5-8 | CASSSGTGLRGSYEQYF
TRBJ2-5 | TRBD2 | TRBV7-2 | CASSYGTSGETQYF
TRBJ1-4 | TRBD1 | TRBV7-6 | CASSLYSGGEAKLFF
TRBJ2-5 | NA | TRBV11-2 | CASRYPGAGGQETQYF
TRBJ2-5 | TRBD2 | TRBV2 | CASSGTSGTAYF